This T cell receptor beta chain was sequenced for a study of T cells in Graves' hyperthyroidism and ophthalmopathy. Amplified TCR beta CDR3 regions came from RNA transcripts. The HTBI set primed first-round TCR CDR3 RT-PCR. Each CDR3 protein gets one entry after TCRdb re-called the multiplex PCR reads with MiXCR. Among 550,000 to 600,000 distinct CDR3 sequences listed, 40% to 55% were seen once. This clonotype was observed a few times. CDR3 length: 13 amino acids. Per the germline V gene, CDR1 is DFQATT and CDR2 is SNEGSKA (reference sequence). The V and J ends lost 5 bases and 0 bases respectively, with 8 bases between them.

The sequenced sample was peripheral blood or thyroid tissue (not recorded which). The rearrangement links TRBV20-1 to TRBJ1-5; D uncertain. The TCR was taken from an adult woman with Graves' disease, either hyperthyroidism or ophthalmopathy (not recorded which). CDR3: CSAEVDSNQPQHF. In nucleotides, the CDR3 is TGCAGTGCTGAGGTTGATAGCAATCAGCCCCAGCATTTT.